This section outlines one T cell receptor beta chain sequence together with its context. This clonotype occurred a few times. Its cognate antigen has yet to be identified. No base quality information exists; no much larger clone differs at one position. The data are from a study of regulatory T cells in long-lasting Graves disease (TCRdb year 2021). Regarding the research as a whole: Newly diagnosed Graves' disease patients had taken antithyroid drugs for less than 3 months. Patients with persistent Graves' disease were compared with patients with newly diagnosed Graves' disease using TCR sequencing and RNA sequencing of peripheral blood. The study was registered as a clinical trial and conducted in China. A total of approximately 35 samples were covered by TCR sequencing, comprising roughly 13 persistent and roughly 20 newly diagnosed Graves' disease patients. Beyond this particular receptor, the publication reports: Sequencing and analysis were limited to the TCR beta chain. Peripheral blood alone was examined, since thyroid tissue, which constituted the primary lesion, could not be accessed. A larger number of public clonotypes was shared among persistent patients (approximately 2,500) than among newly diagnosed patients (approximately 1,000). The small sample size was acknowledged by the authors as a limitation that may reduce accuracy. Persistent Graves' disease patients showed lower TCR Shannon entropy and fewer highly expanded clones than newly diagnosed patients, suggesting clonal expansion. Persistent disease showed preferential use of TRBV28, TRBJ1-2 and TRBJ2-5, whereas newly diagnosed disease favored TRBV20-1 and TRBJ2-1.

Libraries were prepared through multiplex PCR. The instrument given in TCRdb is Illumina HiSeq 4000. TCR beta libraries were built with iRepertoire HTBI primers and Arm-PCR amplification of CDR3 regions. PCR products were gel purified before sequencing. The study's own analysis went as follows. A total of around 66 TRBV and 14 TRBJ segments were identified across samples and were used for gene usage analysis of CDR3 amino acid clonotypes. COPE and FqMerger were used to merge the filtered high-quality paired reads into contigs. BLAST was used to align contigs to the IMGT TRBV, TRBD and TRBJ reference genes, and CDR3 was defined following IMGT. Clonotypes above 0.1% frequency were classified as highly expanded clones. Shannon entropy served as the measure of repertoire diversity, while the Gini coefficient captured V-J evenness. Clonotypes shared by more than one individual were considered public. TCRdb reanalyzed the raw reads on its own, using fastp at Q25 for trimming and MiXCR for clone calling, and kept in-frame beta chains. Here each entry gathers all rows of one CDR3 protein and keeps the most common genes and DNA. It is TCRdb's table, rather than the study itself, that gives the V and J calls and clone size. Counted in this sample were 350,000 to 400,000 distinct CDR3 sequences; about 16% of them appeared once. The ten largest clones add up to 22% of the sample.

At the junction V is shortened by 1 base and J by 7 bases, with 13 bases in between. Per the germline V gene (reference sequence), SEHNR is the CDR1 and FQNEAQ is the CDR2. Counted from cysteine to phenylalanine, this CDR3 has 15 amino acids. The DNA shown is the 45-base CDR3, in frame from base 1. In the paper's terms, the time point label means: newly diagnosed GD, antithyroid drugs for less than 3 months. For both TCR sequencing and RNA sequencing, RNA was extracted from PBMCs using TRIzol. The diagnosis of Graves' disease followed American Thyroid Association guidelines. The patients came from an endocrinology department in Xi'an, China. Each patient gave about 10 milliliters of peripheral blood, collected in an EDTA anticoagulant tube. Ficoll Paque Plus density gradient separation was used to isolate PBMCs, and no further T cell sorting was performed. An Agilent 2100 Bioanalyzer and agarose gel were used to check RNA quality, and a NanoDrop 2000 was used to measure RNA concentration.

This chain is built from TRBV7-9 and TRBJ1-4, with the D segment identity uncertain. Here the sequenced sample was peripheral blood mononuclear cells (PBMCs), taken at new diagnosis, from a patient treated with antithyroid drugs. The origin of this receptor is a female donor with Graves disease. The DNA sequence is TGTGCCAGCAGCTTAGGCGGGAATGTACGTGAAAAACTGTTTTTT. Translated, it reads CASSLGGNVREKLFF.